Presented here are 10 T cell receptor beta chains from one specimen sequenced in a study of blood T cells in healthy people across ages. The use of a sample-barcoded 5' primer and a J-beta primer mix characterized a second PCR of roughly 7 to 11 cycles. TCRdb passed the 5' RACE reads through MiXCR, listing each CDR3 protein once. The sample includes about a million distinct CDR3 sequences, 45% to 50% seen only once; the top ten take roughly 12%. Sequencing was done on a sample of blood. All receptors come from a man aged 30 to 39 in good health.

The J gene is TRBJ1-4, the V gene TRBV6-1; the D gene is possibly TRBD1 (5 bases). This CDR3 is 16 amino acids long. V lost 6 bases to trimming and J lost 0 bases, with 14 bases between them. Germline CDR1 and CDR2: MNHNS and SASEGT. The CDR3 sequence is CASRAQERSTNEKLFF. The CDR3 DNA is TGTGCCAGCAGGGCACAGGAAAGGTCAACTAATGAAAAACTGTTTTTT.

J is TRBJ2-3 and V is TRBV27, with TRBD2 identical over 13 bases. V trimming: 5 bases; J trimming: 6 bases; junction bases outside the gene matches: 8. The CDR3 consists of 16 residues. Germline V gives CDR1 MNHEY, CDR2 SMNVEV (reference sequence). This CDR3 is CASSTILAGGRDTQYF. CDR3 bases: TGTGCCAGCAGTACCATACTAGCGGGGGGGCGTGATACGCAGTATTTT.

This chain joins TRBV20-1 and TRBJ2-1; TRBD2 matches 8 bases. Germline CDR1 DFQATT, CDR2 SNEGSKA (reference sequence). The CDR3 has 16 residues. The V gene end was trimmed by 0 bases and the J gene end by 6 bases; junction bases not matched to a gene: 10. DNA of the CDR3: TGCAGTGCTAGAGACCCCTTGCGGGGGGTCCGCAATGAGCAGTTCTTC. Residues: CSARDPLRGVRNEQFF.

The CDR3 loop is CASTLSLGTLAEQFF. CDR3 DNA: TGTGCCAGCACCCTGTCCCTAGGAACCCTCGCTGAGCAGTTCTTC. The V gene is TRBV12-3 or TRBV12-4, the J gene TRBJ2-1, with D hard to call. The CDR3 sequence is 15 residues long. V lost 7 bases and J 9 bases, leaving 22 bases between the germline ends.

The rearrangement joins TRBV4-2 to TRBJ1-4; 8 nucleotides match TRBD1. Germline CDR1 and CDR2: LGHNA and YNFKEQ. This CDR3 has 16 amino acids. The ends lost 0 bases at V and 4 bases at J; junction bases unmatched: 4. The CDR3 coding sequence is TGTGCCAGCAGCCAAGATCCCAGGGGGCTTAATGAAAAACTGTTTTTT. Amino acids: CASSQDPRGLNEKLFF.

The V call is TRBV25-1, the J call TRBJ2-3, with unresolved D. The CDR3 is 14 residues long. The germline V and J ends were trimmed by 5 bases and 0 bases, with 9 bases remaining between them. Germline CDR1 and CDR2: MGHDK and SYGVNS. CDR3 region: CASSIPSSTDTQYF. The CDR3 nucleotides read TGTGCCAGCAGTATACCCTCTAGCACAGATACGCAGTATTTT.

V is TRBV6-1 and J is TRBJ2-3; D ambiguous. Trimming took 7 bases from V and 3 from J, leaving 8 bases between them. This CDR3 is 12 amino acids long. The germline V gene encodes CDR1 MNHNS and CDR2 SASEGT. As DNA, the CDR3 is TGTGCCAGCACCACCCGAACAGATACGCAGTATTTT. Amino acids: CASTTRTDTQYF.

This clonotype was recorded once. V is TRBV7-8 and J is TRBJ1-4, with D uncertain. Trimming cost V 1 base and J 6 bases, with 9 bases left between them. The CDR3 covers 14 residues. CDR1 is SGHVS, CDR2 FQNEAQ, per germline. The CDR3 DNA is TGTGCCAGCAGCTTAGAGAGCGTAGATGAAAAACTGTTTTTT. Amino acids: CASSLESVDEKLFF.

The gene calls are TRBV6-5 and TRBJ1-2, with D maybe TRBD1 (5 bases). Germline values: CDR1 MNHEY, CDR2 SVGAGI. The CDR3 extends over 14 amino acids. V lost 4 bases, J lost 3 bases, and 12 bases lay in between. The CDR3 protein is CASSSSGRYYGYTF. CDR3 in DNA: TGTGCCAGCAGTTCCTCGGGACGGTACTATGGCTACACCTTC.

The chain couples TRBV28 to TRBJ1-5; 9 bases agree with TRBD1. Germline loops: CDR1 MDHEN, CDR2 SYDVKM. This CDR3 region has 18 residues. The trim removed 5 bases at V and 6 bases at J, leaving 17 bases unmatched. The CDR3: CASSPRTLTGGSIQPQHF. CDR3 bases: TGTGCCAGCAGTCCCCGCACGCTGACAGGGGGTAGTATTCAGCCCCAGCATTTT.